One and the same sample provided the 8 T cell receptor beta chains below, sequenced in a study of cytomegalovirus exposure and HLA in healthy donors. In the PCR, 60 Vbeta and 13 Jbeta primers were used. Data came from immunoSEQ multiplex PCR; TCRdb stores just in-frame clones and leaves some out. The table lists 26,000 or so clones, roughly 73% of them singletons. What was sequenced was PBMCs. Every receptor here comes from a male donor in good health and CMV-seronegative.

This clone was observed a few times. The V and J genes are TRBV15 and TRBJ2-3; tentatively, D is TRBD2 (5 bases). From germline, CDR1 is LNHNV and CDR2 YYDKDF (reference sequence). V shed 7 bases and J shed 2 bases, with 13 bases lying between them. The CDR3 is made up of 14 amino acids. For the CDR3, the DNA is TGTGCCACCAAAGGTTTGAGGGACACAGATACGCAGTATTTT. It codes for CATKGLRDTDTQYF.

The chain has TRBV9 and TRBJ2-3; 14 nucleotides agree with TRBD2. This CDR3 region has 17 residues. J gave up 6 bases and V 0 bases, and 6 bases lay outside the gene matches. Germline lookup yields CDR1 SGDLS and CDR2 YYNGEE. The CDR3 DNA is TGTGCCAGCAGCGTAGCTGCGACTAGCGGGGGGGAGGATACGCAGTATTTT. It is translated as CASSVAATSGGEDTQYF.

The V gene is TRBV6-1, the J gene TRBJ2-3; D perhaps matches TRBD2 (5 bases). CDR3 size: 13 residues. Per germline, CDR1 MNHNS and CDR2 SASEGT. V was pared by 5 bases and J by 4 bases, with 10 bases between. The CDR3 DNA sequence: TGTGCCAGCAGTTCTACTAGGGCAGATACGCAGTATTTT. Translating it yields CASSSTRADTQYF.

This rearrangement joins TRBV11-2 to TRBJ2-1, with TRBD2 identical over 14 bases. This CDR3 has 13 amino acids. Germline lookup yields CDR1 SGHAT and CDR2 FQNNGV. The ends lost 9 bases at V and 7 bases at J; junction bases unmatched: 2. CDR3 nucleotides: TGTGCCAGTAGACTAGCGGGAGGGAATGAGCAGTTCTTC. Amino acid sequence: CASRLAGGNEQFF. The whole variable domain, filled in from reference TRBV11-2 and TRBJ2-1, reads EAGVAQSPRYKIIEKRQSVAFWCNPISGHATLYWYQQILGQGPKLLIQFQNNGVVDDSQLPKDRFSAERLKGVDSTLKIQPAKLEDSAVYLCASRLAGGNEQFFGPGTRLTVL.

The chain combines TRBV5-5 with TRBJ1-4, with D maybe TRBD1 (6 bases). This CDR3 is 15 amino acids long. V lost 4 bases and J lost 4, with 14 bases in between. Germline lookup yields CDR1 SGHKS and CDR2 YYEKEE (reference sequence). The CDR3 sequence: CASSLPGAFNEKLFF. The CDR3 bases are TGTGCCAGCAGCCTCCCAGGGGCCTTTAATGAAAAACTGTTTTTT.

This clone was seen more than once but under ten times. The chain combines TRBV9 with TRBJ2-2; no firm D call. Germline V gene lookup returns CDR1 SGDLS and CDR2 YYNGEE. V dropped 3 bases and J dropped 5 bases, with 8 bases sitting between them. This CDR3 has 13 residues. CDR3 in amino acids: CASSGTNTGELFF. CDR3 nucleotides: TGTGCCAGCAGCGGAACAAATACCGGGGAGCTGTTTTTT.

A remark on this clone: One junction end disagrees with the germline gene, perhaps due to a read error. J is TRBJ1-6 and V is TRBV7-9; 8 bases are a match to TRBD1. CDR1 is SEHNR, CDR2 FQNEAQ, per germline (reference sequence). CDR3 length equals 17 residues. CDR3 in DNA: TGTTCCAGCAGCTCAAACCAGGGGGCTTCCTATAATTCACCCCTCCACTTT. This translates into CSSSSNQGASYNSPLHF. The full variable domain, completed using reference TRBV7-9 and TRBJ1-6, is DTGVSQNPRHKITKRGQNVTFRCDPISEHNRLYWYRQTLGQGPEFLTYFQNEAQLEKSRLLSDRFSAERPKGSFSTLEIQRTEQGDSAMYLCSSSSNQGASYNSPLHFGNGTRLTVT.

This rearrangement joins TRBV5-6 to TRBJ2-1; TRBD2 agrees at 9 bases. The CDR3 totals 16 residues. Trimming at V came to 3 bases and at J to 8 bases, leaving 12 bases not matched to a gene. Germline V lookup: CDR1 SGHDT, CDR2 YYEEEE. The CDR3 region is CASSSMIAGAHHEQFF. The CDR3 DNA follows: TGTGCCAGCAGCTCCATGATAGCGGGAGCTCACCATGAGCAGTTCTTC.